This T cell receptor beta chain was captured in a study of blood T cell repertoires in COVID-19. Overall study: Whether acute or convalescent, the COVID-19 samples came from the United States, Italy and Spain. Nucleic acid was either cDNA or gDNA, and it came from T cells, B-cell-depleted T cells, or PBMCs.

Original processing methods: From reference gene primer amplification, estimates of nucleated cell counts were derived. Assay used: immunoSEQ multiplex PCR; TCRdb lists only in-frame clones, some missing. V and J calls plus clone size are reproduced from that table; the DNA served to infer D and trimming. The table shows roughly 290,000 clones, with 70% to 90% occurring only once. This CDR3 is 15 amino acids long. Trimming at V came to 0 bases and at J to 3 bases, leaving 4 bases not matched to a gene. Germline V gene data show CDR1 as SEHNR and CDR2 as FQNEAQ (reference sequence). The sample consisted of peripheral blood. The gene calls are TRBV7-9 and TRBJ2-7, with TRBD1 matching 8 bases. The TCR was taken from a woman in her fifties or sixties with active or convalescent COVID-19. For the CDR3, the DNA is TGTGCCAGCAGCTTAGCCGGGACAGGTAACTACGAGCAGTACTTC. The encoded protein is CASSLAGTGNYEQYF.